This TCR beta chain is drawn from a study of blood T cell repertoires in COVID-19. Study-wide background: Spain, Italy and the United States supplied samples that represented acute and convalescent COVID-19. Sample material is recorded as cDNA or gDNA derived from T cells, B-cell-depleted T cells, or PBMCs.

This clone came up many times. The protocol was immunoSEQ multiplex PCR, while the TCRdb copy is restricted to in-frame clones and leaves out a portion. The sample has fewer than 200,000 clones, less than 85% seen once. Adults between about 18 and 95 years of age took part from about 24 US areas. Cohort 3 donors counted as recovered after two negative PCRs, clearance, or resolved symptoms. The sequenced sample was PBMCs or T cells enriched from blood (not recorded which). The receptor comes from a man aged 45-60 years who had recovered from COVID-19.

CDR3 DNA: TGTGCCTGGAGTGTACAGGGGGGTCAGCCCCAGCATTTT. Its translation is CAWSVQGGQPQHF. The chain joins TRBV30 to TRBJ1-5; TRBD1 matches 8 bases. This CDR3 contains 13 residues. Germline CDR1 is GTSNPN and CDR2 is SVGIG (reference sequence). Trimming took 0 bases from V and 6 from J; bases not matched to a gene: 1.